The 11 T cell receptor beta chains below come from one sample, sequenced in a study of cytotoxic CD8 clonotypes in ibrutinib-treated CLL. Measured with immunoSEQ multiplex PCR; TCRdb has only the in-frame clones, and not every one. The table records 25,000 to 30,000 clones, approximately 57% of them present only once. The sequencing here drew on PBMCs, taken before ibrutinib treatment. The receptors shown here come from a human donor with chronic lymphocytic leukemia.

This clone has more than one count but fewer than ten. This rearrangement joins TRBV28 to TRBJ1-2, with unresolved D. The V end lost 6 bases, the J end lost 6 bases, and 14 bases lay between the germline ends. The CDR3 runs 13 residues. Germline CDR1 MDHEN, CDR2 SYDVKM. CDR3 loop: CASRDDTRHGYTF. The CDR3 region has the DNA TGTGCCAGCAGGGATGACACGAGGCATGGCTACACCTTC.

This clone was counted only a few times. The V call is TRBV5-1, the J call TRBJ1-5; D is ambiguous. Germline CDR1 is SGHRS and CDR2 is YFSETQ. Trimming shortened V by 4 bases and J by 0 bases, and 11 bases separated the two germline ends. CDR3 size: 15 residues. The CDR3 coding sequence is TGCGCCAGCAGCCCATCCGGGAATAGCAATCAGCCCCAGCATTTT. Translating it yields CASSPSGNSNQPQHF.

Only a few counts were recorded for this clone. The chain combines TRBV6-5 with TRBJ1-2, with a possible D match to TRBD1 (6 bases). The germline V gene has CDR1 MNHEY and CDR2 SVGAGI. The CDR3 has 13 residues. Trimming pared 6 bases from V and 8 bases from J, leaving 16 bases between. CDR3 loop: CASSSTGLRGYTF. In nucleotides, the CDR3 is TGTGCCAGCAGCAGCACAGGGCTCCGAGGCTACACCTTC.

J is TRBJ2-7 and V is TRBV5-6, with 11 positions matching TRBD2. In germline, CDR1 is SGHDT, CDR2 YYEEEE. V lost 1 base to trimming and J lost 4 bases; unmatched junction nucleotides: 4. The CDR3 has 15 amino acids. CDR3 residues: CASSLSSGRAYEQYF. The CDR3 DNA reads as TGTGCCAGCAGCTTGAGTAGCGGGAGGGCGTACGAGCAGTACTTC.

The chain uses TRBV5-1 and TRBJ1-2; 7 bases are shared with TRBD1. CDR1 and CDR2 from the germline V gene are SGHRS and YFSETQ. CDR3 size: 16 residues. Germline trimming cut 3 bases from V and 5 bases from J; bases unmatched to any gene: 13. The CDR3 nucleotides read TGCGCCAGCAGCTCCTCAGGGGGTTCCTTAGCATATGGCTACACCTTC. Its translation: CASSSSGGSLAYGYTF.

The gene calls are TRBV4-1 and TRBJ1-4; D unclear. Germline CDR1 reads MGHRA; CDR2 reads YSYEKL. Between the trimmed V and J ends, which lost 1 base and 0 bases, there was a span of 9 bases. This CDR3 has 16 amino acids. The chain's CDR3 is CASSQAGDTTNEKLFF. In DNA, the CDR3 is TGCGCCAGCAGCCAAGCCGGGGATACAACTAATGAAAAACTGTTTTTT.

CDR3 sequence (DNA): TGTGCCAGCAGCGGACCCGGAGGGGGCTACACCTTC. This gives the protein CASSGPGGGYTF. The J gene is TRBJ1-2, the V gene TRBV6-5; D remains ambiguous. This CDR3 is built from 12 residues. The germline CDR1 and CDR2 sequences are MNHEY and SVGAGI. The V and J ends lost 6 bases and 8 bases respectively, with 13 bases between them.

This chain connects TRBV28 to TRBJ2-7; perhaps TRBD2 as D (6 bases). Deletions cut 8 bases from V and 1 base from J, with 21 bases between. The CDR3 has 16 amino acids. The V gene's germline CDR1 is MDHEN and CDR2 SYDVKM. The CDR3 DNA sequence: TGTGCCAGCGGCAGGGCCTGGGAGGTAATATCCTACGAGCAGTACTTC. Translating gives CASGRAWEVISYEQYF.

This clone was picked up a small number of times. The CDR3 loop is CASSPTGDSNTIYF. In DNA, the CDR3 is TGTGCCAGCTCACCCACCGGGGACTCAAACACCATATATTTT. The chain combines TRBV5-4 with TRBJ1-3; D is perhaps TRBD1 (5 bases). Trimming cost V 7 bases and J 6 bases, with 17 bases left between them. The CDR3 is 14 residues long. Germline V CDR1 and CDR2: SGHNT, YYREEE (reference sequence). Full variable domain (remainder filled in from reference TRBV5-4 and TRBJ1-3): ETGVTQSPTHLIKTRGQQVTLRCSSQSGHNTVSWYQQALGQGPQFIFQYYREEENGRGNFPPRFSGLQFPNYSSELNVNALELDDSALYLCASSPTGDSNTIYFGEGSWLTVV.

This clone is labeled as medium-sized. The rearrangement uses TRBV25-1 and TRBJ2-7; D is ambiguous. Germline V CDR1 and CDR2: MGHDK, SYGVNS. V was trimmed by 1 base and J by 3 bases, leaving 13 bases between them. The length of the CDR3 is 15 residues. The CDR3 DNA is TGTGCCAGCAGTGAATTAGGGCCCCTTATCTACGAGCAGTACTTC. Protein: CASSELGPLIYEQYF.

The chain employs TRBV7-9 and TRBJ2-1, with TRBD2 identical over 10 bases. Germline lookup yields CDR1 SEHNR and CDR2 FQNEAQ (reference sequence). The CDR3 loop spans 16 amino acids. V was clipped by 5 bases and J by 6 bases; unmatched bases: 10. CDR3 nucleotide sequence: TGTGCCAGCAGCCTGATCGGGACTAGCGACCGCAATGAGCAGTTCTTC. It is translated as CASSLIGTSDRNEQFF. Looking up the rest from reference TRBV7-9 and TRBJ2-1 gives the full variable domain: DTGVSQNPRHKITKRGQNVTFRCDPISEHNRLYWYRQTLGQGPEFLTYFQNEAQLEKSRLLSDRFSAERPKGSFSTLEIQRTEQGDSAMYLCASSLIGTSDRNEQFFGPGTRLTVL.